Listed below are T cell receptor beta chains from one sample, sequenced in a study of control samples from healthy donors and cancer patients. The table came from immunoSEQ multiplex PCR; TCRdb's copy has only in-frame clones and leaves some out. The sample shows about 19,000 clones, approximately 82% of them seen only once. Source material: PBMCs. Every receptor here comes from an elderly man with head and neck cancer. Each CDR3 is given with its conserved first and last residue. Each record gives: D gene, V gene, J gene, clone size, CDR3 DNA, CDR3 protein. The D gene is left open where the match is weak. Clone sizes are given selectively: once, few, many, or a class where the clone is expanded.

.	TRBV7-9	TRBJ2-7	once	TGTGCCAGCAGCTTGAGCAATGGGTGGGACGAGCAGTACTTC	CASSLSNGWDEQYF
.	TRBV5-4	TRBJ1-4	.	TGTGCCAGCAGCTTTGGGGGCAGGGCTAATGAAAAACTGTTTTTT	CASSFGGRANEKLFF
.	TRBV2	TRBJ1-4	few	TGTGCCAGCAGAGAGACAGGCCTCGGGGAAAAACTGTTTTTT	CASRETGLGEKLFF
TRBD2	TRBV3-1/TRBV3-2	TRBJ2-3	.	TGTGCCAGCAGCCAAGGGGAGGGGAGCACAGATACGCAGTATTTT	CASSQGEGSTDTQYF
TRBD1	TRBV6-5	TRBJ2-5	.	TGTGCCAGCAGTTACTCACAGGGGACGCAAGAGACCCAGTACTTC	CASSYSQGTQETQYF
.	TRBV6-5	TRBJ1-5	.	TGTGCCAGCAGTTACTCCTTCCAGCCCCAGCATTTT	CASSYSFQPQHF
TRBD2	TRBV12-3/TRBV12-4	TRBJ2-1	few	TGTGCCAGCAGTTTAATCTCTGGGGGAGGGAGGTTCTTC	CASSLISGGGRFF
TRBD2	TRBV7-2	TRBJ2-2	once	TGTGCCAGCCAATATGGACTAGCGGGACTCACCGGGGAGCTGTTTTTT	CASQYGLAGLTGELFF
.	TRBV4-1	TRBJ2-6	few	TGCGCCAGCAGCCAAATCAGGGGTGGGGCCAACGTCCTGACTTTC	CASSQIRGGANVLTF
.	TRBV4-1	TRBJ1-5	.	TGCGCCAGCAGCCAAGTCGGGGGCGCGAGGCAGCCCCAGCATTTT	CASSQVGGARQPQHF
TRBD1	TRBV27	TRBJ2-7	.	TGTGCCAGCAGTTCTCCCTCCGGGACAGGGATAGACGAGCAGTACTTC	CASSSPSGTGIDEQYF
.	TRBV3-1/TRBV3-2	TRBJ2-2	.	TGTGCCAGCAGCCCGAACACCGGGGAGCTGTTTTTT	CASSPNTGELFF
.	TRBV27	TRBJ1-5	.	TGTGCCAGCAGTTTATCGCAGGGGAGTCAGCCCCAGCATTTT	CASSLSQGSQPQHF
.	TRBV9	TRBJ1-1	few	TGTGCCAGCAGCGTTGACTTCGCAGGGCTGAACACTGAAGCTTTCTTT	CASSVDFAGLNTEAFF
TRBD1	TRBV5-1	TRBJ2-4	.	TGCGCCAGCAGCTGGGGACAGTCGTTAGCCAAAAACATTCAGTACTTC	CASSWGQSLAKNIQYF
.	TRBV4-1	TRBJ1-1	.	TGCGCCAGCAGCCAAGTTCTCAGTCAAAGGGGCACTGAAGCTTTCTTT	CASSQVLSQRGTEAFF
.	TRBV28	TRBJ2-3	.	TGTGCCAGCAGTTTAGCGGGGCGAGCAGATACGCAGTATTTT	CASSLAGRADTQYF
TRBD2	TRBV24-1	TRBJ2-7	few	TGTGCCACCAGTGACGCGGGACTACTGTCCTACGAGCAGTACTTC	CATSDAGLLSYEQYF
.	TRBV3-1/TRBV3-2	TRBJ2-5	.	TGTGCCAGCAGACAGTCCCGGGGAGAGACCCAGTACTTC	CASRQSRGETQYF
TRBD2	TRBV7-2	TRBJ2-7	.	TGTGCCAGCAGCCGGGACTATCTCTCCTACGAGCAGTACTTC	CASSRDYLSYEQYF
.	TRBV7-9	TRBJ2-2	.	TGTGCCAGCAGCACCCCCGGGCGACTACTGAACACCGGGGAGCTGTTTTTT	CASSTPGRLLNTGELFF
.	TRBV15	TRBJ1-2	few	TGTGCCACCAGCAGAAACTTGGGGAGTCACTATGGCTACACCTTC	CATSRNLGSHYGYTF
.	TRBV6-5	TRBJ1-3	.	TGTGCCAGCAGTTACTCGAGGGACTCTGGAAACACCATATATTTT	CASSYSRDSGNTIYF
.	TRBV18	TRBJ2-1	.	TGTGCCAGCTCACCTGGACAGTACAATGAGCAGTTCTTC	CASSPGQYNEQFF
TRBD1	TRBV7-9	TRBJ2-3	once	TGTGCCAGCAGCCCGAGGGACAGCCCCACAGATACGCAGTATTTT	CASSPRDSPTDTQYF
.	TRBV4-1	TRBJ2-1	once	TGCGCCAGCAGCCAAGTCGACATGGGTAGCTCCTACAATGAGCAGTTCTTC	CASSQVDMGSSYNEQFF
TRBD1	TRBV3-1/TRBV3-2	TRBJ2-3	.	TGTGCCAGCAGTCCCAACCGGGACAGGCAGTATTTT	CASSPNRDRQYF
.	TRBV5-1	TRBJ1-2	.	TGCGCCAGCAGCTTGGGGGGGCGTTATGGCTACACCTTC	CASSLGGRYGYTF
.	TRBV11-3	TRBJ1-3	.	TGTGCCAGCAGCCGGGACACCTCTGGAAACACCATATATTTT	CASSRDTSGNTIYF
.	TRBV27	TRBJ1-6	.	TGTGCCAGCAGTTTACAAACATTCTATAATTCACCCCTCCACTTT	CASSLQTFYNSPLHF
.	TRBV9	TRBJ2-7	.	TGTGCCAGCGGCAATCAGGTCTACGAGCAGTACTTC	CASGNQVYEQYF
.	TRBV7-8	TRBJ2-2	.	TGTGCCAGCAGCTTAGCGAGGCGGATAAACACCGGGGAGCTGTTTTTT	CASSLARRINTGELFF
TRBD2	TRBV9	TRBJ2-5	.	TGTGCCAGCAGCGTAGACCTAGCGGGAGGCCGGGAGACCCAGTACTTC	CASSVDLAGGRETQYF